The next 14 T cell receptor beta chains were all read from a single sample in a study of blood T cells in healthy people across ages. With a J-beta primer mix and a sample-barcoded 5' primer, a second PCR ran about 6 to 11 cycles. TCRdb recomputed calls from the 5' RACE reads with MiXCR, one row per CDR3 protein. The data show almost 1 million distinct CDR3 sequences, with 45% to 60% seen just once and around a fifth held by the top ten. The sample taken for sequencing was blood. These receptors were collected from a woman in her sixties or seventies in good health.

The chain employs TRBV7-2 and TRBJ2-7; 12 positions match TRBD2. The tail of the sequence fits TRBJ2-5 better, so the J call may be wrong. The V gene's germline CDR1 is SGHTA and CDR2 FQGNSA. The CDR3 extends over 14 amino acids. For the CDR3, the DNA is TGTGCCAGCAGCGCGACTAGCGGGAGAGAGACCCAGTACTTC. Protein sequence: CASSATSGRETQYF.

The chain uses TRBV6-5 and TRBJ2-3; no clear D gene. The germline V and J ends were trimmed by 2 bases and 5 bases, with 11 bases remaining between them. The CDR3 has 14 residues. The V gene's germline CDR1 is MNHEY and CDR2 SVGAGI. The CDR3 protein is CASSYGQDRDTQYF. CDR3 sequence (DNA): TGTGCCAGCAGTTACGGTCAGGATAGAGATACGCAGTATTTT.

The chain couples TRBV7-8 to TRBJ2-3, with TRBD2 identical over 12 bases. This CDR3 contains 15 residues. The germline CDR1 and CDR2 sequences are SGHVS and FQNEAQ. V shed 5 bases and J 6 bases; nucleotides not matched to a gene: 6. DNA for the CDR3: TGTGCCAGCAGCCCTCTAGCGGGGGGGCAGGATACGCAGTATTTT. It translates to CASSPLAGGQDTQYF.

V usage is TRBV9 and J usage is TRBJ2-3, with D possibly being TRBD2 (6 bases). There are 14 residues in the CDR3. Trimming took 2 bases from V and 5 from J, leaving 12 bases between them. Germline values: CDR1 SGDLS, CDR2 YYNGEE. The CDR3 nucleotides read TGTGCCAGCAGCGTGGGGACTCTCGGAGATACGCAGTATTTT. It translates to CASSVGTLGDTQYF.

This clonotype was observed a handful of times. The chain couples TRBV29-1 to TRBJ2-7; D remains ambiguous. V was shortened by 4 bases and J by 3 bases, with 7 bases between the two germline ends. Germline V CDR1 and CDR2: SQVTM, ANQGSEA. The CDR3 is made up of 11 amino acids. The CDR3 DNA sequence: TGCAGCGTTGCAGAGGTCTACGAGCAGTACTTC. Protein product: CSVAEVYEQYF.

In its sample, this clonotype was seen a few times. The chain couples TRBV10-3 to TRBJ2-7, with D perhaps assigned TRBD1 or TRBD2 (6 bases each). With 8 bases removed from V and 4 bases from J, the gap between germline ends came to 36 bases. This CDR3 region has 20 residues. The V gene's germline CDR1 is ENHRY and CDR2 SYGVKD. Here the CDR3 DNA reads TGTGCCATCTCGGGGATTGGGGGGCCTATAGAATCTTTCTCCGCATACGAGCAGTACTTC. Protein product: CAISGIGGPIESFSAYEQYF.

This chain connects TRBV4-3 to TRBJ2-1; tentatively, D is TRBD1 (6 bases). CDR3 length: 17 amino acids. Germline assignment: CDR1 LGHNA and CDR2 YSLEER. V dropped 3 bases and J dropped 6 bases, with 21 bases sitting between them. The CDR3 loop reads CASSHSEQGWSGNEQFF. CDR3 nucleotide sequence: TGCGCCAGCAGCCATTCCGAACAGGGTTGGTCGGGCAATGAGCAGTTCTTC.

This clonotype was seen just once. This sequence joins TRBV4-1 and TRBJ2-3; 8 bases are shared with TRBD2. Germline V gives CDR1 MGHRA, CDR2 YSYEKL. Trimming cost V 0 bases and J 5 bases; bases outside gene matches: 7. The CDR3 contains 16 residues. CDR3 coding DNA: TGCGCCAGCAGCCAAGATTTGCCCCGGGAGGGAGATACGCAGTATTTT. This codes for CASSQDLPREGDTQYF.

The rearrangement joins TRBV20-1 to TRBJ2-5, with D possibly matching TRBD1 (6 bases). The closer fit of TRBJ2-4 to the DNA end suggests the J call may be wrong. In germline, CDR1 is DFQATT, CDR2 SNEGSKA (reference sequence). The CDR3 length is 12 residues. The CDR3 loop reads CSAPTGSNIQYF. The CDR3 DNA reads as TGCAGTGCTCCAACAGGGTCGAACATTCAGTACTTC.

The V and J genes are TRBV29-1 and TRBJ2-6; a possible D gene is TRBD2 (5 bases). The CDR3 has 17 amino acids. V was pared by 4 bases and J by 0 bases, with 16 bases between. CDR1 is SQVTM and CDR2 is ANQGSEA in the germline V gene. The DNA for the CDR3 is TGCAGCGTTGGTGCAGGCGGGTACGCCTCTGGGGCCAACGTCCTGACTTTC. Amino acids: CSVGAGGYASGANVLTF.

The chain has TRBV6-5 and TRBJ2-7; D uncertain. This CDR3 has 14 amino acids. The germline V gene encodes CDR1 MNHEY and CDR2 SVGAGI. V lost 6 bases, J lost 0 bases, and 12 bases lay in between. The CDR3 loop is CASSPDISSYEQYF. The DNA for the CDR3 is TGTGCCAGCAGCCCTGACATTAGCTCCTACGAGCAGTACTTC.

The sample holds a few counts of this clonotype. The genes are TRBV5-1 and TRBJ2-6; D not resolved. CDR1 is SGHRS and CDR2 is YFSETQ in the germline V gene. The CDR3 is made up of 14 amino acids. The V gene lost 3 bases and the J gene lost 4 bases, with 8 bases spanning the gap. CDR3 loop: CASSSTPGANVLTF. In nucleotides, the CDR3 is TGCGCCAGCAGCTCAACCCCCGGGGCCAACGTCCTGACTTTC.

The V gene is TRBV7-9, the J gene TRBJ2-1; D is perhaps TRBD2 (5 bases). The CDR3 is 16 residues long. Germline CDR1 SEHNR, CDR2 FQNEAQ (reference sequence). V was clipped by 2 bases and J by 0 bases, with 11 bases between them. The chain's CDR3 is CASSLRVASSYNEQFF. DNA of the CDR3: TGTGCCAGCAGCTTAAGGGTAGCGAGCTCCTACAATGAGCAGTTCTTC.

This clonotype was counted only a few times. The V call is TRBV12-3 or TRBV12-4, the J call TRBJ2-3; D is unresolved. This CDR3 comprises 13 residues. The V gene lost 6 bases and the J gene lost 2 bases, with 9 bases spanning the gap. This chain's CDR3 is CASSFSITDTQYF. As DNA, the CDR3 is TGTGCCAGCAGCTTCTCCATCACAGATACGCAGTATTTT.